The following is a T cell receptor beta chain sequence with its context. Antigen specificity is unknown. The source of the sample is a study of identical twins. The study's findings and limits: Invariant cells of the MAIT and iNKT types might have partly distorted the zero-insertion analyses. There was an excess of low generation probability in the out-of-frame alpha sequences that twins shared.

V dropped 3 bases and J dropped 0 bases, with 6 bases sitting between them. Germline values: CDR1 SGHKS, CDR2 YYEKEE (reference sequence). The CDR3 is made up of 14 amino acids. Using its own MiXCR run on the 5' RACE reads, TCRdb lists one record per CDR3 protein. The sample carries roughly 720,000 distinct CDR3 sequences, roughly 18% recorded once. Another study also made use of these data, one on T cells expressing NK-cell markers. This second report adds: Restriction of the sorted population to alpha-beta TCR T cells was achieved in several experiments with an anti-gamma-delta TCR antibody.

Source material: PBMCs. The receptor was isolated from a young woman in good health. This chain joins TRBV5-5 and TRBJ2-2; no reliable D call. DNA of the CDR3: TGTGCCAGCAGCTCCCTCCCGAACACCGGGGAGCTGTTTTTT. This codes for CASSSLPNTGELFF. The full variable domain, completed using reference TRBV5-5 and TRBJ2-2, is DAGVTQSPTHLIKTRGQQVTLRCSPISGHKSVSWYQQVLGQGPQFIFQYYEKEERGRGNFPDRFSARQFPNYSSELNVNALLLGDSALYLCASSSLPNTGELFFGEGSRLTVL.